These 10 T cell receptor beta chains originate from one sample sequenced in a study of breast tumors, draining lymph nodes, adjacent tissues. Axillary draining lymph nodes of breast cancer patients supplied the node samples. TCRdb re-called the multiplex PCR reads with MiXCR, one entry per CDR3 protein. The sample lists around 230,000 distinct CDR3 sequences, less than 40% seen once, with approximately 3.6% in the top ten. The sample taken for sequencing was axillary lymph node tissue. The receptors stem from a female donor with breast cancer. Some clones in this sample may be carry-over from other donors' samples.

This chain joins TRBV7-2 and TRBJ2-5; 8 nucleotides line up with TRBD1. CDR1 and CDR2 from the germline V gene are SGHTA and FQGNSA. This CDR3 has 17 amino acids. The V and J ends lost 2 bases and 9 bases, in that order; junction bases with no gene match: 17. In DNA, the CDR3 is TGTGCCAGCAGCTTAAACAGGGGGACCCCCTTCGAGGAGCCCCAGTACTTC. Translation gives CASSLNRGTPFEEPQYF.

The chain has TRBV6-2 or TRBV6-3 and TRBJ2-1; D ambiguous. The CDR3 sequence is 13 residues long. Trimming cost V 0 bases and J 5 bases, with 5 bases left between them. Germline-derived CDR1 and CDR2 are MNHEY and SVGEGT. The CDR3 nucleotides read TGTGCCAGCAGTTACTCAGGGAACAATGAGCAGTTCTTC. This gives the protein CASSYSGNNEQFF.

This clonotype was seen at least ten times. The V gene is TRBV5-4, the J gene TRBJ1-6; D remains unclear. The germline CDR1 and CDR2 sequences are SGHNT and YYREEE (reference sequence). V was pared by 2 bases and J by 5 bases, with 2 bases between. The CDR3 is made up of 12 amino acids. The CDR3 loop is CASSFHNSPLHF. In DNA, the CDR3 is TGTGCCAGCAGCTTTCATAATTCACCCCTCCACTTT.

As to this clonotype: This may arise from a read error, as a much more abundant clone is one base away. The V call is TRBV20-1, the J call TRBJ2-7, with 9 bases fitting TRBD2. This CDR3 spans 15 amino acids. With V trimmed by 0 bases and J by 5 bases, 8 bases remained unmatched. The V gene's germline CDR1 is DFQATT and CDR2 SNEGSKA (reference sequence). Here the CDR3 DNA reads TGCAGTGCTAGAGATCTGAGCGGGAGGTCGGACGAGCAGTACTTC. This codes for CSARDLSGRSDEQYF.

This clonotype was counted ten times or more. This chain connects TRBV7-6 to TRBJ2-1; 7 nucleotides line up with TRBD2. This CDR3 region has 13 residues. CDR1 is SGHVS and CDR2 is FNYEAQ in the germline V gene. The ends lost 5 bases at V and 4 bases at J; junction bases unmatched: 2. CDR3 region: CASSGLGYNEQFF. The CDR3 DNA reads as TGTGCCAGCAGCGGACTAGGTTACAATGAGCAGTTCTTC.

This clonotype was found many times. The chain carries TRBV4-2 and TRBJ2-3; 14 bases line up with TRBD2. Germline V gives CDR1 LGHNA, CDR2 YNFKEQ. The CDR3 contains 19 residues. V shed 0 bases, J shed 2 bases, and the junction held 7 bases outside the gene matches. CDR3 amino acids: CASSQETSGGGTHTDTQYF. The CDR3 DNA follows: TGTGCCAGCAGCCAAGAGACTAGCGGGGGGGGAACGCACACAGATACGCAGTATTTT.

The chain links TRBV10-3 to TRBJ2-2; tentative D call: TRBD1 (5 bases). V lost 5 bases, J lost 6 bases, and 13 bases lay in between. Germline V lookup: CDR1 ENHRY, CDR2 SYGVKD. CDR3 length: 14 amino acids. CDR3 DNA sequence: TGTGCCATCAGTATGGGCCAGGGCGCCGGGGAGCTGTTTTTT. Its protein is CAISMGQGAGELFF.

This clonotype was seen a handful of times. The chain recombines TRBV30 with TRBJ2-5; 13 bases are a match to TRBD2. This CDR3 has 18 amino acids. CDR1 is GTSNPN and CDR2 is SVGIG in the germline V gene (reference sequence). Losses at the gene ends were 0 bases for V and 2 bases for J; bases not matched to a gene: 9. The DNA for the CDR3 is TGTGCCTGGAGTGTAAGGACTAGCGGGAGACGGCGGCAAGAGACCCAGTACTTC. Amino acids: CAWSVRTSGRRRQETQYF.

Concerning this clonotype itself: This may be a read error: a much more frequent sequence differs by one nucleotide. The chain uses TRBV5-6 and TRBJ1-3; no definite D call. The V end was cut by 0 bases, the J end by 7 bases, with 14 bases between. Germline assignment: CDR1 SGHDT and CDR2 YYEEEE. The CDR3 contains 15 residues. The CDR3 loop reads CASSLGGPRSNTIYF. As DNA, the CDR3 is TGTGCCAGCAGCTTGGGCGGTCCGCGGTCTAACACCATATATTTT.

As regards this clonotype: Likely a read error: the CDR3 ends without its conserved phenylalanine or tryptophan. V usage is TRBV12-3 or TRBV12-4 and J usage is TRBJ2-5; 9 positions match TRBD1. The CDR3 spans 14 residues. Losses at the gene ends were 4 bases for V and 6 bases for J; bases not matched to a gene: 6. The CDR3 DNA follows: TGTGCCAGCAGTTCTCGGGACAGGGCAAAGACCCAGTACCTC. Translated, it gives CASSSRDRAKTQYL.